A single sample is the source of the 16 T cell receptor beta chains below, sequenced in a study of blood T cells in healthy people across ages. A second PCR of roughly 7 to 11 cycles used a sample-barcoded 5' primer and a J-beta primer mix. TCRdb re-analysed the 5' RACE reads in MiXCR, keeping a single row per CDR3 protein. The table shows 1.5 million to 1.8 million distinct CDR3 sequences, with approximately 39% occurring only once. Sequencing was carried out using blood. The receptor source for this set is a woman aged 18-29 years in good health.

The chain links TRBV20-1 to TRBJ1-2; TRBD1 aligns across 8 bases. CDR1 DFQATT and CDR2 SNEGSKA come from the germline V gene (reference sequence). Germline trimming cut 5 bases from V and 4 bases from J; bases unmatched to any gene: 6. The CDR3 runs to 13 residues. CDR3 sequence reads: CSAYDRGGYGYTF. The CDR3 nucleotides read TGCAGTGCTTACGACAGGGGCGGCTATGGCTACACCTTC.

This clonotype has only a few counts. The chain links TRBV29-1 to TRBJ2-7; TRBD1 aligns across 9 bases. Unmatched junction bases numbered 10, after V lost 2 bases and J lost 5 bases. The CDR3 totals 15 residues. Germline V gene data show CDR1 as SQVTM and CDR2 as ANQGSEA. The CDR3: CSVEWRDRASHEQYF. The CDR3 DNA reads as TGCAGCGTTGAATGGCGGGACAGGGCGTCCCACGAGCAGTACTTC.

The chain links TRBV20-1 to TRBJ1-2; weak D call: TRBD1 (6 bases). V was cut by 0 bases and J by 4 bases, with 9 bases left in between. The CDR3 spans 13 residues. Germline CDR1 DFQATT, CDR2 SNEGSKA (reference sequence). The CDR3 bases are TGCAGTGCTAGAGAGGGGGGCCTCTATGGCTACACCTTC. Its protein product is CSAREGGLYGYTF.

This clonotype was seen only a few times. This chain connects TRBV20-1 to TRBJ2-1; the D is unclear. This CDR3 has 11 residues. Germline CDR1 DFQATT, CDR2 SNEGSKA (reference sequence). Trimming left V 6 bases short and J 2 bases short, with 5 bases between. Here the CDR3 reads CSANTYNEQFF. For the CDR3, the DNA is TGCAGTGCAAATACCTACAATGAGCAGTTCTTC.

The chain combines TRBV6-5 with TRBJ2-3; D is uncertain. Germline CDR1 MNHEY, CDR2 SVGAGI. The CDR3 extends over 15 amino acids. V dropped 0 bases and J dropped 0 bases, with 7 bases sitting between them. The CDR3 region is CASSYSPHSTDTQYF. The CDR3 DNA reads TGTGCCAGCAGTTACTCACCTCATAGCACAGATACGCAGTATTTT.

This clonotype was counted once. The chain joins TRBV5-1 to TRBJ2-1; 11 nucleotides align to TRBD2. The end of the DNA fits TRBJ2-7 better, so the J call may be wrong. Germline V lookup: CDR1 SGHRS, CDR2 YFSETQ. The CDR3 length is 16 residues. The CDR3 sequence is CASRDPTSGIYNEQYF. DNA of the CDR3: TGCGCCAGCAGGGATCCGACTAGCGGGATATACAATGAGCAGTACTTC.

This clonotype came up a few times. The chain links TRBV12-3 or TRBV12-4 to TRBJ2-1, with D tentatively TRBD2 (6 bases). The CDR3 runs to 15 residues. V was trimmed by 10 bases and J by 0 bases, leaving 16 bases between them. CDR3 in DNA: TGTGCCACCGCTGAGCGGGCGAGCTCCTACAATGAGCAGTTCTTC. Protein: CATAERASSYNEQFF.

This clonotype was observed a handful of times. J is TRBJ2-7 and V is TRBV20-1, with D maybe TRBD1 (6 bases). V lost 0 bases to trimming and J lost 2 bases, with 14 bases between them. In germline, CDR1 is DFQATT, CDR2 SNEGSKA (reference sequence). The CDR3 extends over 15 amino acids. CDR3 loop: CSARDLHGTTYEQYF. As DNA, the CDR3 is TGCAGTGCTAGAGACCTCCACGGGACAACCTACGAGCAGTACTTC.

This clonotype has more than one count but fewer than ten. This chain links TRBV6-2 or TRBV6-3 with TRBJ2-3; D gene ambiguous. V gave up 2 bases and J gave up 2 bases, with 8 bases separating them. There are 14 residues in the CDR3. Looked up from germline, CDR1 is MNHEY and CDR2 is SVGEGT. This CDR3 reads CASSYGGYTDTQYF. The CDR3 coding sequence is TGTGCCAGCAGTTACGGTGGCTACACAGATACGCAGTATTTT.

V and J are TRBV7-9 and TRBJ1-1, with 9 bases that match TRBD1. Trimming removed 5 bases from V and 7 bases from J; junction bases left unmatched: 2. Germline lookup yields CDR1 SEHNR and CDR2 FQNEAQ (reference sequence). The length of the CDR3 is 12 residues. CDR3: CASSRDRDEAFF. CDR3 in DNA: TGTGCCAGCAGCCGGGACAGGGATGAAGCTTTCTTT.

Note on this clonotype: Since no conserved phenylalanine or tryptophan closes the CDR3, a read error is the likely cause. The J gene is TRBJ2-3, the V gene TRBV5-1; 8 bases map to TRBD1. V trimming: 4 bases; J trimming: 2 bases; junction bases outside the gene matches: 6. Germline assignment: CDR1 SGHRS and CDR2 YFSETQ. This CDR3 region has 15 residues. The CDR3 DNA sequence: TGCGCCAGCAGCCCAGGGGGCCTACTCACAGATACGCAGTATCTT. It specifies CASSPGGLLTDTQYL.

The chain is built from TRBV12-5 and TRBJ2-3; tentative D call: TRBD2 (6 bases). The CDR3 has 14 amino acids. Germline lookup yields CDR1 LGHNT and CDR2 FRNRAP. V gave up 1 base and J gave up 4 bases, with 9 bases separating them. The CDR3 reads CASGLGLASDTQYF. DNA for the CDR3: TGTGCTAGTGGTTTGGGGCTAGCGTCAGATACGCAGTATTTT.

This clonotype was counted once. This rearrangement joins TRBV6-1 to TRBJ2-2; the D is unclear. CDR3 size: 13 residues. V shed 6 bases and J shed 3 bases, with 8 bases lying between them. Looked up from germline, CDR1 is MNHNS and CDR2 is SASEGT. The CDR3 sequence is CASRVWDTGELFF. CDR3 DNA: TGTGCCAGCAGGGTTTGGGACACCGGGGAGCTGTTTTTT.

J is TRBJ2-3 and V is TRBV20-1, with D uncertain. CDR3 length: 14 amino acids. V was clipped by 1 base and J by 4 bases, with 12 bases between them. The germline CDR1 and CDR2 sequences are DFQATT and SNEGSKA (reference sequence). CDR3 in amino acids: CSARVGVGADTQYF. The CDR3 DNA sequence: TGCAGTGCTAGAGTTGGGGTCGGAGCAGATACGCAGTATTTT.

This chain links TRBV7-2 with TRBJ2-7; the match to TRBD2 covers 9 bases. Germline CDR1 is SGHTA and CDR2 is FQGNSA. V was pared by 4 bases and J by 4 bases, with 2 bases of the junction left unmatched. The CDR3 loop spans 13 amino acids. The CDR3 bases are TGTGCCAGCAGCTGGACTAGCGTGTACGAGCAGTACTTC. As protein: CASSWTSVYEQYF.

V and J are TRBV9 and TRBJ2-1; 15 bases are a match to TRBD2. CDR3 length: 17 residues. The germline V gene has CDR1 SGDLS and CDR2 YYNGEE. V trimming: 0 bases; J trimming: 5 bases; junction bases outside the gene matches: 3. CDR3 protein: CASSVGTSGGVDNEQFF. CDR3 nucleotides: TGTGCCAGCAGCGTAGGGACTAGCGGGGGGGTTGACAATGAGCAGTTCTTC.